This is a list of T cell receptor beta chains from one sample in a study of T-cell reconstitution after alpha-beta-depleted transplantation in children. TCRdb re-analysed the PCR reads in MiXCR, keeping a single row per CDR3 protein. The data contain more than 500,000 distinct CDR3 sequences, about 10% of them singletons. Sequenced material: PBMCs, mostly from graft donor cells, taken 180 days after TCRalphabeta/CD19-depleted stem cell transplant. Receptors were obtained from a female patient between 2 and 15 years old who had a stem cell transplant for aplastic anemia, so the T cells may come from the graft donor. CDR3s include the opening cysteine and the closing phenylalanine or tryptophan. Fields, in order: clone size, V gene, D gene, J gene, CDR3 protein, CDR3 DNA. A D gene is named only where the DNA matches it firmly. Size is stated for part of the rows, as once, few or many counts, or as a class when the clone is expanded.

size: few
V: TRBV27
D: TRBD1
J: TRBJ2-3
CDR3: CASRIRDRSRWGATDTQYF
DNA: TGTGCCAGCAGGATCCGGGACAGGAGCAGATGGGGGGCCACAGATACGCAGTATTTT

size: many
V: TRBV2
D: TRBD1
J: TRBJ1-5
CDR3: CASSGQGDQPQHF
DNA: TGTGCCAGCAGTGGACAGGGCGATCAGCCCCAGCATTTT

size: few
V: TRBV19
D: -
J: TRBJ1-1
CDR3: CASSYGDRAFF
DNA: TGTGCCAGTAGTTATGGGGATCGAGCTTTCTTT

size: few
V: TRBV5-1
D: -
J: TRBJ2-3
CDR3: CASSGGATDTQYF
DNA: TGCGCCAGCAGCGGGGGAGCCACAGATACGCAGTATTTT

size: many
V: TRBV4-3
D: -
J: TRBJ2-7
CDR3: CASSQVGGNYEQYF
DNA: TGCGCCAGCAGCCAAGTAGGCGGGAACTACGAGCAGTACTTC

size: few
V: TRBV6-1
D: TRBD2
J: TRBJ2-7
CDR3: CASTRQAAGVGYEQYF
DNA: TGTGCCAGCACCCGTCAGGCGGCGGGAGTTGGGTACGAGCAGTACTTC

size: few
V: TRBV28
D: TRBD1
J: TRBJ1-2
CDR3: CASRPLSTGLRGYGYTF
DNA: TGTGCCAGCAGGCCTCTTTCGACAGGGTTGAGAGGCTATGGCTACACCTTC

size: few
V: TRBV12-3/TRBV12-4
D: -
J: TRBJ1-1
CDR3: CASSPWGEKAFF
DNA: TGTGCCAGCAGTCCCTGGGGGGAGAAGGCTTTCTTT

size: -
V: TRBV4-2
D: -
J: TRBJ2-1
CDR3: CASSERIEKRLGFPPSLHNEQFF
DNA: TGTGCCAGCAGCGAAAGGATTGAGAAACGACTAGGCTTCCCCCCCTCGTTACACAATGAGCAGTTCTTC

size: few
V: TRBV7-2
D: TRBD1
J: TRBJ1-2
CDR3: CASSSTRDRGRGYGYTF
DNA: TGTGCCAGCAGCTCGACCCGGGACAGGGGGCGCGGTTATGGCTACACCTTC

size: -
V: TRBV11-2
D: TRBD1
J: TRBJ1-5
CDR3: CASSLDMAQGAVAVINQPQHF
DNA: TGTGCCAGCAGCTTAGATATGGCACAGGGGGCTGTAGCTGTCATCAATCAGCCCCAGCATTTT

size: many
V: TRBV18
D: -
J: TRBJ2-1
CDR3: CASSPPGSLGNEQFF
DNA: TGTGCCAGCTCACCACCAGGCAGCTTGGGCAATGAGCAGTTCTTC

size: many
V: TRBV4-1
D: -
J: TRBJ2-1
CDR3: CASSQQHRTLYNEQFF
DNA: TGCGCCAGCAGCCAACAACACAGAACGCTTTACAATGAGCAGTTCTTC

size: -
V: TRBV12-3/TRBV12-4
D: -
J: TRBJ2-3
CDR3: CASSFVPDTQYF
DNA: TGTGCCAGCAGTTTCGTCCCAGATACGCAGTATTTT

size: many
V: TRBV21-1
D: -
J: TRBJ1-2
CDR3: CASSIGEPYGYTF
DNA: TGTGCCAGCAGCATTGGGGAGCCCTATGGCTACACCTTC

size: few
V: TRBV7-9
D: -
J: TRBJ2-1
CDR3: CASSPPYANEQFF
DNA: TGTGCCAGCAGCCCCCCTTATGCCAATGAGCAGTTCTTC

size: many
V: TRBV6-5
D: TRBD2
J: TRBJ2-7
CDR3: CASSYGLAGSLFSYEQYF
DNA: TGTGCCAGCAGTTACGGTCTAGCGGGGTCCCTTTTCTCCTACGAGCAGTACTTC

size: few
V: TRBV20-1
D: -
J: TRBJ2-3
CDR3: CSARSLTRGGTDTQYF
DNA: TGCAGTGCTAGGTCCTTGACTAGAGGGGGTACAGATACGCAGTATTTT

size: few
V: TRBV12-3/TRBV12-4
D: -
J: TRBJ1-1
CDR3: CASSPKRDIEVAFF
DNA: TGTGCCAGCAGCCCCAAGAGGGACATCGAGGTAGCTTTCTTT

size: many
V: TRBV20-1
D: -
J: TRBJ1-1
CDR3: CSAQGFLNTEAFF
DNA: TGCAGTGCCCAGGGATTTTTGAACACTGAAGCTTTCTTT

size: -
V: TRBV20-1
D: TRBD2
J: TRBJ2-1
CDR3: CSAAGLAGSRSSYNEQFF
DNA: TGCAGTGCCGCGGGACTAGCGGGATCGAGGAGCTCCTACAATGAGCAGTTCTTC

size: -
V: TRBV7-8
D: -
J: TRBJ2-4
CDR3: CASSPRKESGKYIQYF
DNA: TGTGCCAGCAGCCCGCGAAAAGAGTCAGGCAAATACATTCAGTACTTC

size: -
V: TRBV6-2/TRBV6-3
D: TRBD2
J: TRBJ2-7
CDR3: CASSLTSGVIKQYF
DNA: TGTGCCAGCAGCTTGACTAGCGGGGTGATCAAGCAGTACTTC

size: once
V: TRBV12-3/TRBV12-4
D: TRBD1
J: TRBJ1-4
CDR3: CASSFRTGITEKLFF
DNA: TGTGCCAGCAGTTTTAGGACAGGGATTACTGAAAAACTGTTTTTT

size: few
V: TRBV19
D: TRBD2
J: TRBJ2-3
CDR3: CASSIPFAGGPKTQYF
DNA: TGTGCCAGTAGTATCCCCTTCGCGGGAGGGCCGAAAACGCAGTATTTT

size: few
V: TRBV11-2
D: -
J: TRBJ1-2
CDR3: CASSLNRGLRGSGYTF
DNA: TGTGCCAGCAGCTTAAACCGAGGGCTACGAGGGTCTGGCTACACCTTC

size: few
V: TRBV19
D: TRBD2
J: TRBJ2-1
CDR3: CASSRGLAGHNEQFF
DNA: TGTGCCAGTAGTAGGGGACTAGCGGGGCACAATGAGCAGTTCTTC

size: -
V: TRBV12-3/TRBV12-4
D: -
J: TRBJ1-4
CDR3: CASNIMTPREKLFF
DNA: TGTGCCAGCAACATCATGACACCCCGGGAAAAACTGTTTTTT

size: -
V: TRBV20-1
D: -
J: TRBJ2-5
CDR3: CSARRSSETQYF
DNA: TGCAGTGCCCGACGGTCTTCGGAGACCCAGTACTTC

size: few
V: TRBV5-1
D: TRBD1
J: TRBJ2-5
CDR3: CASSSPTGYQETQYF
DNA: TGCGCCAGCAGCTCCCCGACAGGGTACCAAGAGACCCAGTACTTC

size: many
V: TRBV29-1
D: TRBD1
J: TRBJ1-1
CDR3: CSVEVLDRGHGTEAFF
DNA: TGCAGCGTTGAAGTCTTAGACAGGGGGCATGGAACTGAAGCTTTCTTT

size: few
V: TRBV6-2/TRBV6-3
D: TRBD1
J: TRBJ2-5
CDR3: CASSLGTAKGETQYF
DNA: TGTGCCAGCAGCCTCGGGACAGCGAAGGGGGAGACCCAGTACTTC

size: many
V: TRBV12-3/TRBV12-4
D: TRBD2
J: TRBJ2-1
CDR3: CASSLGLAAYNEQFF
DNA: TGTGCCAGCAGCCTTGGACTAGCGGCCTACAATGAGCAGTTCTTC

size: few
V: TRBV12-3/TRBV12-4
D: -
J: TRBJ2-1
CDR3: CASSSLHEQFF
DNA: TGTGCCAGCAGTTCCCTCCATGAGCAGTTCTTC

size: many
V: TRBV19
D: TRBD1
J: TRBJ1-1
CDR3: CASRDRVNTEAFF
DNA: TGTGCCAGTAGGGACAGGGTGAACACTGAAGCTTTCTTT

size: once
V: TRBV9
D: TRBD2
J: TRBJ2-2
CDR3: CASSVSGSDTGELFF
DNA: TGTGCCAGCAGCGTTAGCGGGAGCGACACCGGGGAGCTGTTTTTT

size: many
V: TRBV7-9
D: -
J: TRBJ2-7
CDR3: CASSLAGPASYEQYF
DNA: TGTGCCAGCAGTCTTGCCGGCCCAGCGAGCTACGAGCAGTACTTC

size: few
V: TRBV5-5
D: TRBD2
J: TRBJ2-7
CDR3: CASKVASGLAGVLYEQYF
DNA: TGTGCCAGCAAGGTGGCCTCGGGACTAGCGGGAGTCCTCTACGAGCAGTACTTC

size: -
V: TRBV20-1
D: TRBD2
J: TRBJ2-1
CDR3: CSARETSGRAIEFF
DNA: TGCAGTGCTAGAGAAACTAGCGGGAGGGCCATCGAGTTCTTC

size: -
V: TRBV24-1
D: TRBD2
J: TRBJ2-1
CDR3: CATSDGGGNEQFF
DNA: TGTGCCACCAGTGATGGGGGGGGCAATGAGCAGTTCTTC

size: few
V: TRBV7-2
D: -
J: TRBJ2-5
CDR3: CASSLTKGKETQYF
DNA: TGTGCCAGCAGCTTAACCAAAGGGAAAGAGACCCAGTACTTC

size: few
V: TRBV15
D: -
J: TRBJ1-2
CDR3: CATSRAPREDSGYTF
DNA: TGTGCCACCAGCAGAGCCCCGCGAGAGGATTCTGGCTACACCTTC

size: -
V: TRBV24-1
D: TRBD2
J: TRBJ2-1
CDR3: CATSDVGVAGYNEQFF
DNA: TGTGCCACCAGTGATGTCGGGGTAGCGGGGTACAATGAGCAGTTCTTC

size: few
V: TRBV9
D: -
J: TRBJ1-1
CDR3: CASSRQRQLNTEAFF
DNA: TGTGCCAGCAGCAGACAGAGACAATTGAACACTGAAGCTTTCTTT

size: -
V: TRBV20-1
D: -
J: TRBJ1-3
CDR3: CSARAPLGGAKGNTIYF
DNA: TGCAGTGCTAGAGCCCCTTTGGGGGGGGCTAAGGGAAACACCATATATTTT

size: -
V: TRBV30
D: -
J: TRBJ1-1
CDR3: CAWSVLSPAEAFF
DNA: TGTGCCTGGAGTGTACTTTCCCCAGCTGAAGCTTTCTTT

size: few
V: TRBV2
D: -
J: TRBJ2-2
CDR3: CASNAPNIPGELFF
DNA: TGTGCCAGCAATGCCCCTAATATCCCCGGGGAGCTGTTTTTT

size: -
V: TRBV4-3
D: -
J: TRBJ1-3
CDR3: CASSHGTQGGNTIYF
DNA: TGCGCCAGCAGCCATGGGACTCAAGGTGGAAACACCATATATTTT

size: many
V: TRBV7-8
D: -
J: TRBJ2-2
CDR3: CASSLDGNTGELFF
DNA: TGTGCCAGCAGCTTAGACGGGAACACCGGGGAGCTGTTTTTT

size: few
V: TRBV7-9
D: -
J: TRBJ1-2
CDR3: CASTPPGVANYGYTF
DNA: TGTGCCAGCACCCCTCCCGGGGTCGCTAACTATGGCTACACCTTC

size: few
V: TRBV24-1
D: -
J: TRBJ1-5
CDR3: CATSDSGGRSNQPQHF
DNA: TGTGCCACCAGTGACTCGGGGGGCCGAAGCAATCAGCCCCAGCATTTT

size: -
V: TRBV19
D: -
J: TRBJ1-2
CDR3: CASRTGTSIRDGYTF
DNA: TGTGCCAGTAGGACCGGGACCTCGATTCGGGATGGCTACACCTTC

size: few
V: TRBV9
D: -
J: TRBJ2-5
CDR3: CASSGDLLETQYF
DNA: TGTGCCAGCAGCGGAGATCTTTTGGAGACCCAGTACTTC

size: -
V: TRBV9
D: -
J: TRBJ1-1
CDR3: CASSSPGKVNTEAFF
DNA: TGTGCCAGCAGCTCCCCGGGAAAGGTTAACACTGAAGCTTTCTTT

size: few
V: TRBV4-3
D: TRBD2
J: TRBJ2-1
CDR3: CASSQVRAGVPPYNEQFF
DNA: TGCGCCAGCAGCCAAGTACGAGCGGGAGTACCCCCTTACAATGAGCAGTTCTTC

size: -
V: TRBV7-7
D: TRBD2
J: TRBJ2-3
CDR3: CASSPRGGAGESTDTQYF
DNA: TGTGCCAGCAGCCCCCGCGGTGGGGCGGGAGAATCTACAGATACGCAGTATTTT

size: -
V: TRBV29-1
D: -
J: TRBJ2-6
CDR3: CSVVPAGANVLTF
DNA: TGCAGCGTTGTCCCGGCTGGGGCCAACGTCCTGACTTTC

size: many
V: TRBV5-4
D: -
J: TRBJ1-1
CDR3: CASSRGSALTEAFF
DNA: TGTGCCAGCAGCCGGGGGTCAGCCCTCACTGAAGCTTTCTTT

size: -
V: TRBV15
D: TRBD2
J: TRBJ2-3
CDR3: CATSRDLAGQTLGTDTQYF
DNA: TGTGCCACCAGCAGAGATTTAGCGGGCCAGACTTTAGGCACAGATACGCAGTATTTT

size: few
V: TRBV18
D: -
J: TRBJ2-5
CDR3: CASSPKTLEFETQYF
DNA: TGTGCCAGCTCACCTAAAACACTCGAGTTCGAGACCCAGTACTTC